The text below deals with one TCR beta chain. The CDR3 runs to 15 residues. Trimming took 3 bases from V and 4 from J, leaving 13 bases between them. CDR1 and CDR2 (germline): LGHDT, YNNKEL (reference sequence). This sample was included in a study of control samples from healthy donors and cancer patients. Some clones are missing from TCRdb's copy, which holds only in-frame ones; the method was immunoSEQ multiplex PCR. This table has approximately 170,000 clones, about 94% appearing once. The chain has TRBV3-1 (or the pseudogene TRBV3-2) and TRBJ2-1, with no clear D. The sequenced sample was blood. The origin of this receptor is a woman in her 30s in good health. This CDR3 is CASSQGQEPYNEQFF. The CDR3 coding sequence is TGTGCCAGCAGCCAGGGCCAGGAGCCTTACAATGAGCAGTTCTTC.